A single sample gave rise to the 9 T cell receptor beta chains below, sequenced in a study of beta chain features in type 1 diabetes. Expressed TCRB transcripts were sequenced because the isolated RNA had all been reverse transcribed beforehand. The table came from immunoSEQ multiplex PCR; TCRdb's copy has only in-frame clones and leaves some out. This table has some 900,000 clones, roughly 17% appearing once. The specimen was naive CD4+ T cells from blood. The receptor source for this set is a woman aged 18 to 35 in good health.

This clone was recorded a few times. This sequence joins TRBV28 and TRBJ2-3, with TRBD1 matching over 8 bases. Trimming took 6 bases from V and 4 from J; bases not matched to a gene: 6. This CDR3 spans 14 amino acids. Germline CDR1 and CDR2: MDHEN and SYDVKM. The CDR3 DNA sequence: TGTGCCAGCAGAAACCAGGGGGCCGCAGATACGCAGTATTTT. As protein: CASRNQGAADTQYF.

This clone was seen a handful of times. The V gene is TRBV27, the J gene TRBJ2-3, with a tentative D call TRBD1 (6 bases). The ends were cut back, 5 bases at V and 2 bases at J, with 11 bases in the middle. The CDR3 covers 14 residues. The germline CDR1 and CDR2 sequences are MNHEY and SMNVEV (reference sequence). The CDR3 sequence: CASSLRDTTDTQYF. The DNA for the CDR3 is TGTGCCAGCAGTCTCCGGGACACCACAGATACGCAGTATTTT.

J is TRBJ1-1 and V is TRBV11-2, with a tentative D call TRBD1 (5 bases). The CDR3 runs 15 residues. The V end lost 5 bases, the J end lost 3 bases, and 16 bases lay between the germline ends. Germline V gene sequence: CDR1 SGHAT, CDR2 FQNNGV. The DNA for the CDR3 is TGTGCCAGCAGCCCGGGACGCCGGGGGGACACTGAAGCTTTCTTT. Amino acids: CASSPGRRGDTEAFF.

The J gene is TRBJ2-2, the V gene TRBV6-1, with D hard to call. This CDR3 contains 14 residues. Trimming cost V 7 bases and J 2 bases, with 11 bases left between them. CDR1 is MNHNS, CDR2 SASEGT, per germline. The CDR3 region is CASNPHFNTGELFF. The CDR3 region has the DNA TGTGCCAGCAATCCACATTTCAACACCGGGGAGCTGTTTTTT.

V usage is TRBV7-9 and J usage is TRBJ2-5; possible D gene TRBD1, 5 bases. The length of the CDR3 is 14 residues. Germline V gene data show CDR1 as SEHNR and CDR2 as FQNEAQ (reference sequence). Trimming took off 2 bases at V and 1 base at J, with 8 bases between the two ends. The CDR3 DNA follows: TGTGCCAGCAGCTTATCGACAGCCCAAGAGACCCAGTACTTC. This codes for CASSLSTAQETQYF.

This clone showed up just once. The V gene is TRBV6-5, the J gene TRBJ2-6; D is ambiguous. The V gene's germline CDR1 is MNHEY and CDR2 SVGAGI. This CDR3 comprises 15 residues. The ends were cut back, 4 bases at V and 0 bases at J, with 7 bases in the middle. The CDR3 protein is CASSFPSSGANVLTF. The CDR3 nucleotides read TGTGCCAGCAGTTTTCCGAGCTCTGGGGCCAACGTCCTGACTTTC.

This clone occurred a few times. This sequence joins TRBV5-6 and TRBJ2-1; D remains unclear. The CDR3 runs 9 residues. Germline CDR1 SGHDT, CDR2 YYEEEE. The ends were cut back, 7 bases at V and 8 bases at J, with 4 bases in the middle. The CDR3 coding sequence is TGTGCCAGCGAAGATGAGCAGTTCTTC. It translates to CASEDEQFF.

With respect to this clone: The sample carries other DNA sequences with the same CDR3. The chain combines TRBV7-2 with TRBJ2-5; possibly TRBD2 for D (6 bases). Germline loops: CDR1 SGHTA, CDR2 FQGNSA. The CDR3 contains 15 residues. The V gene lost 1 base and the J gene lost 2 bases, with 11 bases spanning the gap. DNA for the CDR3: TGTGCCAGCAGCTTAGGAGGACTAAATCAAGAGACCCAGTACTTC. It encodes CASSLGGLNQETQYF.

The sample holds a few counts of this clone. The J gene is TRBJ2-3, the V gene TRBV27; possibly TRBD2 for D (6 bases). Per the germline V gene, CDR1 is MNHEY and CDR2 is SMNVEV (reference sequence). The ends were cut back, 6 bases at V and 5 bases at J, with 18 bases in the middle. CDR3 length equals 15 residues. The CDR3 DNA reads TGTGCCAGCAGCTACCGGACTACCTCGGGAGATACGCAGTATTTT. Protein sequence: CASSYRTTSGDTQYF.